One and the same sample provided the 27 T cell receptor beta chains below, sequenced in a study of lymphopenia after photon versus proton radiotherapy. The method was immunoSEQ multiplex PCR; TCRdb's version includes in-frame clones alone and lacks a portion of them. Here the sample spans 75,000 to 95,000 clones, around four fifths being singletons. Sequencing was performed on peripheral blood, taken from a patient treated with proton-based radiotherapy. All receptors come from a man in his 60s with pancreatic cancer.

The gene calls are TRBV7-2 and TRBJ1-2; 7 nucleotides agree with TRBD1. Germline-derived CDR1 and CDR2 are SGHTA and FQGNSA. V was pared by 1 base and J by 7 bases, with 12 bases of the junction left unmatched. This CDR3 has 16 residues. The CDR3 nucleotides read TGTGCCAGCAGCTTAGTCGGGACAGAGAGAAAATTTGGCTACACCTTC. This encodes CASSLVGTERKFGYTF.

The chain links TRBV7-2 to TRBJ1-5; no clear D gene. Germline assignment: CDR1 SGHTA and CDR2 FQGNSA. The CDR3 is made up of 14 amino acids. Trimming took off 0 bases at V and 6 bases at J, with 9 bases between the two ends. DNA of the CDR3: TGTGCCAGCAGCTTAGCAGGGATCGGTCAGCCCCAGCATTTT. This gives the protein CASSLAGIGQPQHF.

This chain uses TRBV5-1 with TRBJ2-7, with D perhaps being TRBD1 or TRBD2 (5 bases each). Germline V CDR1 and CDR2: SGHRS, YFSETQ. The CDR3 extends over 16 amino acids. V was pared by 4 bases and J by 1 base, with 18 bases between. CDR3 sequence (DNA): TGCGCCAGCAGCCAGAGCAGGGAGCTGAGTTCCTACGAGCAGTACTTC. Protein product: CASSQSRELSSYEQYF.

This clone was observed a single time. The chain has TRBV2 and TRBJ2-7; possibly TRBD2 for D (5 bases). V dropped 9 bases and J dropped 3 bases, with 9 bases sitting between them. The CDR3 contains 11 residues. The germline gives CDR1 SNHLY, CDR2 FYNNEI. The CDR3 DNA sequence: TGTGCCAGTGCTCGGGGCTACGAGCAGTACTTC. This sequence encodes CASARGYEQYF.

V and J are TRBV18 and TRBJ1-2; the D gene is possibly TRBD1 (6 bases). Per the germline V gene, CDR1 is KGHSH and CDR2 is LQKENI. This CDR3 region has 13 residues. Between the trimmed V and J ends, which lost 3 bases and 2 bases, there was a span of 7 bases. Here the CDR3 DNA reads TGTGCCAGCTCACCCACAGGGAACTATGGCTACACCTTC. Translation: CASSPTGNYGYTF.

This chain connects TRBV6-5 to TRBJ2-2; 7 nucleotides agree with TRBD1. V gave up 3 bases and J gave up 7 bases; unmatched junction bases: 8. The CDR3 runs to 15 residues. Germline V gene sequence: CDR1 MNHEY, CDR2 SVGAGI. The CDR3 sequence: CASSYEGAAGGELFF. The CDR3 nucleotides are TGTGCCAGCAGTTATGAGGGGGCTGCGGGCGGGGAGCTGTTTTTT.

V usage is TRBV4-1 and J usage is TRBJ2-5, with TRBD1 matching over 7 bases. The J call may be wrong; the DNA end is better matched by TRBJ2-7. The CDR3 consists of 15 residues. Germline V gene lookup returns CDR1 MGHRA and CDR2 YSYEKL. The CDR3 DNA reads as TGCGCCAGCAGCCAACGGACAGGCGACTCCTACGAGCAGTACTTC. Residues: CASSQRTGDSYEQYF.

This clone showed up just once. This chain uses TRBV5-4 with TRBJ1-3; the D gene is possibly TRBD1 (5 bases). The CDR3 extends over 16 amino acids. The V end was cut by 0 bases, the J end by 0 bases, with 10 bases between. Germline V gene sequence: CDR1 SGHNT, CDR2 YYREEE (reference sequence). The CDR3, as DNA: TGTGCCAGCAGCTTGGGTAGGGGAATCTCTGGAAACACCATATATTTT. Translated, it gives CASSLGRGISGNTIYF.

The J gene is TRBJ2-5, the V gene TRBV28; 9 bases line up with TRBD1. The CDR3 runs 16 residues. Germline V gene sequence: CDR1 MDHEN, CDR2 SYDVKM. The V and J ends lost 6 bases and 2 bases, in that order; junction bases with no gene match: 10. Written as DNA, the CDR3 is TGTGCCAGCAGCCTAACAGGGGGCAGACCTCAAGAGACCCAGTACTTC. Translated, it gives CASSLTGGRPQETQYF.

This sequence joins TRBV5-5 and TRBJ2-1; 12 bases are a match to TRBD2. This CDR3 contains 17 residues. Germline V gives CDR1 SGHKS, CDR2 YYEKEE (reference sequence). J was trimmed by 7 bases and V by 4 bases; bases with no gene match: 12. The CDR3 reads CASSTELTSGSRNEQFF. The CDR3 DNA is TGTGCCAGCAGCACTGAATTGACTAGCGGGAGTAGGAATGAGCAGTTCTTC.

The CDR3 protein is CASSWKTGDTQYF. DNA of the CDR3: TGTGCCAGCAGTTGGAAGACCGGGGATACGCAGTATTTT. V gene TRBV27 combines with J gene TRBJ2-3, with D unclear. Per the germline V gene, CDR1 is MNHEY and CDR2 is SMNVEV (reference sequence). Trimming took 4 bases from V and 6 from J, leaving 11 bases between them. This CDR3 spans 13 amino acids.

V usage is TRBV27 and J usage is TRBJ2-1; no reliable D call. The CDR3 is 15 residues long. Germline V lookup: CDR1 MNHEY, CDR2 SMNVEV (reference sequence). The V end was cut by 4 bases, the J end by 4 bases, with 14 bases between. CDR3 loop: CASSSSDGTYNEQFF. The CDR3 DNA follows: TGTGCCAGCAGTTCGTCGGACGGAACTTACAATGAGCAGTTCTTC.

This rearrangement joins TRBV4-3 to TRBJ2-2; D might be TRBD2 (5 bases). The V gene lost 0 bases and the J gene lost 8 bases, with 13 bases spanning the gap. The CDR3 is 15 amino acids. Looked up from germline, CDR1 is LGHNA and CDR2 is YSLEER. Here the CDR3 reads CASSQDLLVRGELFF. The CDR3 nucleotides are TGCGCCAGCAGCCAAGATTTACTAGTGAGGGGGGAGCTGTTTTTT.

This chain connects TRBV6-5 to TRBJ2-1; D is ambiguous. This CDR3 has 13 residues. Trimming stripped 11 bases from V and 4 bases from J, with 15 bases between. CDR1 is MNHEY and CDR2 is SVGAGI in the germline V gene. CDR3 in DNA: TGTGCCTGCGGCCGCCAGGTTTACAATGAGCAGTTCTTC. Its translation: CACGRQVYNEQFF.

V is TRBV5-4 and J is TRBJ1-1; the D is unclear. V was shortened by 1 base and J by 2 bases, with 15 bases between the two germline ends. The CDR3 sequence is 16 residues long. CDR1 and CDR2 (germline): SGHNT, YYREEE (reference sequence). The CDR3 nucleotides are TGTGCCAGCAGCTTGCCTCTCGGTGCTGAAAACACTGAAGCTTTCTTT. Its translation is CASSLPLGAENTEAFF. Full variable domain (outside the CDR3, taken from reference TRBV5-4 and TRBJ1-1): ETGVTQSPTHLIKTRGQQVTLRCSSQSGHNTVSWYQQALGQGPQFIFQYYREEENGRGNFPPRFSGLQFPNYSSELNVNALELDDSALYLCASSLPLGAENTEAFFGQGTRLTVV.

This clone was seen only a few times. V gene TRBV19 combines with J gene TRBJ2-2, with a possible D match to TRBD2 (5 bases). This CDR3 contains 14 residues. V was shortened by 1 base and J by 7 bases, with 10 bases between the two germline ends. Per the germline V gene, CDR1 is LNHDA and CDR2 is SQIVND (reference sequence). This CDR3 reads CASSIARSGGELFF. Written as DNA, the CDR3 is TGTGCCAGTAGTATAGCCCGCAGCGGCGGGGAGCTGTTTTTT.

The CDR3 DNA reads as TGTGCCAGCACCCCAAAGGGGACTTTGCTCCCGCATGAGCAGTTCTTC. This translates into CASTPKGTLLPHEQFF. V gene TRBV18 combines with J gene TRBJ2-1, with a weak D call TRBD2 (6 bases). CDR1 and CDR2 from the germline V gene are KGHSH and LQKENI. V was shortened by 8 bases and J by 8 bases, with 25 bases between the two germline ends. This CDR3 contains 16 residues.

V gene TRBV28 combines with J gene TRBJ2-1, with D possibly TRBD1 on 5 matching bases. Looked up from germline, CDR1 is MDHEN and CDR2 is SYDVKM. This CDR3 contains 16 residues. V was pared by 6 bases and J by 0 bases, with 15 bases between. CDR3 nucleotide sequence: TGTGCCAGCAGCACCCCTGACAGTTACTCCTACAATGAGCAGTTCTTC. The encoded protein is CASSTPDSYSYNEQFF.

The DNA of the CDR3 is TGTGCCAGCAGTGTATGGGGGACAGGGGGAATCGCAACTAATGAAAAACTGTTTTTT. It codes for CASSVWGTGGIATNEKLFF. The gene calls are TRBV6-1 and TRBJ1-4; 11 bases are a match to TRBD1. Germline lookup yields CDR1 MNHNS and CDR2 SASEGT. Germline trimming cut 4 bases from V and 0 bases from J; bases unmatched to any gene: 10. CDR3 length: 19 amino acids.

The chain combines TRBV18 with TRBJ2-1; D possibly corresponds to TRBD1 (5 bases). The CDR3 covers 17 residues. Germline V gene sequence: CDR1 KGHSH, CDR2 LQKENI. V lost 3 bases and J 5 bases, leaving 20 bases between the germline ends. The CDR3 DNA reads TGTGCCAGCTCACCTATTGCTGGTCGACAGCCGAACAATGAGCAGTTCTTC. It is translated as CASSPIAGRQPNNEQFF.

As concerns this clone: Sequence at one end of the junction differs from germline and may be a read error. The rearrangement uses TRBV9 and TRBJ2-1; weak D call: TRBD1 (5 bases). Germline CDR1 is SGDLS and CDR2 is YYNGEE. This CDR3 contains 14 residues. The CDR3 nucleotides are TGTGCCAGCAGCGTAGGGACACAGTACAGTGAGCAGTTCTTC. Protein sequence: CASSVGTQYSEQFF.

The genes are TRBV30 and TRBJ2-7; a possible D gene is TRBD1 (5 bases). Germline V gene sequence: CDR1 GTSNPN, CDR2 SVGIG (reference sequence). V was trimmed by 3 bases and J by 0 bases, leaving 12 bases between them. The CDR3 covers 14 residues. This CDR3 is CAWRPWGFSYEQYF. CDR3 in DNA: TGTGCCTGGAGACCGTGGGGCTTCTCCTACGAGCAGTACTTC.

This clone came up many times. The rearrangement joins TRBV7-2 to TRBJ2-7; the match to TRBD1 covers 8 bases. There are 16 residues in the CDR3. V lost 4 bases and J lost 4; bases outside the gene matches: 12. Germline CDR1 is SGHTA and CDR2 is FQGNSA. The CDR3 sequence: CASSSIPGTGRYEQYF. The CDR3 region has the DNA TGTGCCAGCAGCTCCATCCCCGGGACAGGTAGATACGAGCAGTACTTC.

CDR3 coding DNA: TGTGCCAGCAGTGTTCTAACTGACAGGGGCGAGCAGTACTTC. It encodes CASSVLTDRGEQYF. The rearrangement joins TRBV6-1 to TRBJ2-7, with TRBD1 matching 8 bases. Germline loops: CDR1 MNHNS, CDR2 SASEGT. Germline trimming cut 4 bases from V and 6 bases from J; bases unmatched to any gene: 8. This CDR3 spans 14 amino acids.

The count of this clone is one. The chain has TRBV19 and TRBJ1-4, with TRBD1 matching 8 bases. This CDR3 spans 16 amino acids. CDR1 is LNHDA and CDR2 is SQIVND in the germline V gene (reference sequence). The junction had 13 bases not matched to a gene; V was cut back by 10 bases and J by 3 bases. The CDR3 protein is CATRTGRVTPNEKLFF. CDR3 DNA: TGTGCCACACGGACAGGGAGGGTGACTCCTAATGAAAAACTGTTTTTT.

V and J are TRBV7-2 and TRBJ2-7; D unresolved. With 0 bases removed from V and 4 bases from J, the gap between germline ends came to 10 bases. CDR3 length: 14 amino acids. CDR1 SGHTA and CDR2 FQGNSA come from the germline V gene. The CDR3 DNA follows: TGTGCCAGCAGCTTAGCGAATTCCTTTTACGAGCAGTACTTC. This sequence encodes CASSLANSFYEQYF.

V gene TRBV19 combines with J gene TRBJ2-2; TRBD1 might be the D (6 bases). Germline assignment: CDR1 LNHDA and CDR2 SQIVND (reference sequence). The CDR3 sequence is 14 residues long. Trimming left V 4 bases short and J 2 bases short, with 8 bases between. Written as DNA, the CDR3 is TGTGCCAGTAGTAGGACAGTTAACACCGGGGAGCTGTTTTTT. Translation: CASSRTVNTGELFF.